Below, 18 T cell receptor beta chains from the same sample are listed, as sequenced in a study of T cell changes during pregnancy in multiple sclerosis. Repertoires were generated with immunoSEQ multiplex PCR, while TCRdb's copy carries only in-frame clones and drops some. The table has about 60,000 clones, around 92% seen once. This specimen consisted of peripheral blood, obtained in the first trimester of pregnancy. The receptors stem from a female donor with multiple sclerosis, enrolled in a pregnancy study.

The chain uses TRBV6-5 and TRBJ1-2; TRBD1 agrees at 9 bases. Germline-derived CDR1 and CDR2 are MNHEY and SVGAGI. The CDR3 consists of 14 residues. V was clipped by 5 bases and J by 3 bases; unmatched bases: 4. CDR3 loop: CASSPTGGHYGYTF. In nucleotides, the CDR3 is TGTGCCAGCAGTCCCACAGGGGGCCACTATGGCTACACCTTC.

This CDR3 is CASSQDGAAGGQETQYF. The CDR3 nucleotides are TGTGCCAGCAGCCAAGACGGAGCAGCGGGGGGTCAAGAGACCCAGTACTTC. This rearrangement joins TRBV4-2 to TRBJ2-5; 9 bases fit TRBD2. This CDR3 has 17 amino acids. Trimming cost V 0 bases and J 2 bases; bases outside gene matches: 7. Germline-derived CDR1 and CDR2 are LGHNA and YNFKEQ.

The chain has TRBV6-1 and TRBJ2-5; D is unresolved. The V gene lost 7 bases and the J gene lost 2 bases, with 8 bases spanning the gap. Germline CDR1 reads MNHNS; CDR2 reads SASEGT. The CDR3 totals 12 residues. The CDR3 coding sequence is TGTGCCAGCAAGAGCTGGCAAGAGACCCAGTACTTC. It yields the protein CASKSWQETQYF.

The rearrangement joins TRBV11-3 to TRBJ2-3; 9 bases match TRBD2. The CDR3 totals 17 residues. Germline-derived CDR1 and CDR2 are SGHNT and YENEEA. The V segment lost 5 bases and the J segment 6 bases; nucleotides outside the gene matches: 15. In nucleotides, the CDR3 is TGTGCCAGCAGCGACCCAAGATCAGCGGGGGGTGTGGATACGCAGTATTTT. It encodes CASSDPRSAGGVDTQYF.

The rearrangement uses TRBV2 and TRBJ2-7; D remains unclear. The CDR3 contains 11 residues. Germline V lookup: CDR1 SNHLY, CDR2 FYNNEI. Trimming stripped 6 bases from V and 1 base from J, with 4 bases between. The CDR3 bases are TGTGCCAGCAGGGAGTCCTACGAGCAGTACTTC. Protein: CASRESYEQYF.

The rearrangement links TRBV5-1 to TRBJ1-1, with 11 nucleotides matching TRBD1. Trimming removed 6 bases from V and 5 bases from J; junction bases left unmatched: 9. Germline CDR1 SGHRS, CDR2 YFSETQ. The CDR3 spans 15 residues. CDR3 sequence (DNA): TGCGCCAGCACCCCGGACAGGGGGCGCGGGACTGAAGCTTTCTTT. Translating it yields CASTPDRGRGTEAFF.

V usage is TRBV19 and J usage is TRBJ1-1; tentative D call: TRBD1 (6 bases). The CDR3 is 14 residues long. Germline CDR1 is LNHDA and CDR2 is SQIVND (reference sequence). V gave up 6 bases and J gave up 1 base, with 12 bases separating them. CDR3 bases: TGTGCCAGTAGACACAGGGTCAGGAACACTGAAGCTTTCTTT. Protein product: CASRHRVRNTEAFF.

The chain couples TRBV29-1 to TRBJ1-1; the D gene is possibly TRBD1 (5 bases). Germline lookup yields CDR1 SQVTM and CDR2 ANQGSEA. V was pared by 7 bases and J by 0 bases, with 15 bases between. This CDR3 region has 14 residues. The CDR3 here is CSAIRDSMNTEAFF. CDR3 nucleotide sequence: TGCAGCGCTATCCGGGACTCCATGAACACTGAAGCTTTCTTT.

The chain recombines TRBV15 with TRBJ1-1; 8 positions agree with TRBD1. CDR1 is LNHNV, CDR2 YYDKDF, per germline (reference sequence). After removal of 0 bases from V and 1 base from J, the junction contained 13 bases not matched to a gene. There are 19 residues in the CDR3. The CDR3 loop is CATSRDPDRDGFKNTEAFF. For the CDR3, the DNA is TGTGCCACCAGCAGAGATCCGGACAGGGATGGGTTTAAGAACACTGAAGCTTTCTTT. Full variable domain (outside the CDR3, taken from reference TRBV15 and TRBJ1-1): DAMVIQNPRYQVTQFGKPVTLSCSQTLNHNVMYWYQQKSSQAPKLLFHYYDKDFNNEADTPDNFQSRRPNTSFCFLDIRSPGLGDTAMYLCATSRDPDRDGFKNTEAFFGQGTRLTVV.

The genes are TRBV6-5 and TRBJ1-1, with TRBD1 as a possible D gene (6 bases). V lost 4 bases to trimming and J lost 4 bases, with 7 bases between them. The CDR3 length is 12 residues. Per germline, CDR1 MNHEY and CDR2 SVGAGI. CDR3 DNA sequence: TGTGCCAGCAGTTTCAGGGGCACTGAAGCTTTCTTT. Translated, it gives CASSFRGTEAFF.

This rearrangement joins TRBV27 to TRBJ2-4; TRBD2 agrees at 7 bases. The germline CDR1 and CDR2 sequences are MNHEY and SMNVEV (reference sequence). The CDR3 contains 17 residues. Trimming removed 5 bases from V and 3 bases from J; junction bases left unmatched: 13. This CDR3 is CASSPRGVGMVKNIQYF. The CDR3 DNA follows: TGTGCCAGCAGTCCACGGGGGGTGGGTATGGTCAAAAACATTCAGTACTTC.

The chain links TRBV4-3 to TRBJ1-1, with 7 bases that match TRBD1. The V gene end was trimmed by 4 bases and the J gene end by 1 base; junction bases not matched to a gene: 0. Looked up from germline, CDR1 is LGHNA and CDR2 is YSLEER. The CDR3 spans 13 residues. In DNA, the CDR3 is TGCGCCAGCAGCCCAGGGGGGAACACTGAAGCTTTCTTT. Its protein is CASSPGGNTEAFF.

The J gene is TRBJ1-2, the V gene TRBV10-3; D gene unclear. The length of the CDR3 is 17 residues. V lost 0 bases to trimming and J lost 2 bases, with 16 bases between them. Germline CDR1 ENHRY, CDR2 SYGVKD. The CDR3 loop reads CAISESPRLDTNYGYTF. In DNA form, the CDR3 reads TGTGCCATCAGTGAGTCCCCTAGACTAGACACGAACTATGGCTACACCTTC.

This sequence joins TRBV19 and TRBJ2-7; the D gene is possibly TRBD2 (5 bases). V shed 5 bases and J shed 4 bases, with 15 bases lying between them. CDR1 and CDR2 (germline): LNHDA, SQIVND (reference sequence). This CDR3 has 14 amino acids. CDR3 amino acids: CASSLPGGGYEQYF. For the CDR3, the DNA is TGTGCCAGTAGTCTCCCCGGAGGAGGATACGAGCAGTACTTC.

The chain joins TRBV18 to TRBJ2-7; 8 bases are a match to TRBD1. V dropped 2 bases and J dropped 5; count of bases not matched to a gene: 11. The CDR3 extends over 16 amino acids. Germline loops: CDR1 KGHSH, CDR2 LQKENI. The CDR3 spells CASSPMGAGGEDEQYF. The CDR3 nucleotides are TGTGCCAGCTCACCAATGGGAGCAGGGGGCGAAGACGAGCAGTACTTC.

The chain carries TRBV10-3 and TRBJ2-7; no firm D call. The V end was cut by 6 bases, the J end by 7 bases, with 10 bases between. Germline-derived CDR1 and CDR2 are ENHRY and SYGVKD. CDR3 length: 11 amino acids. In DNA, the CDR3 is TGTGCCATCAGGGGCCCGAGTGAGCAGTACTTC. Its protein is CAIRGPSEQYF.

CDR3 coding DNA: TGTGCCAGCAGCGATAAGACAGTCGGGGGCTACACCTTC. It codes for CASSDKTVGGYTF. The V gene is TRBV7-3, the J gene TRBJ1-2; D is possibly TRBD1 (5 bases). This CDR3 is 13 amino acids long. Trimming shortened V by 5 bases and J by 8 bases, and 15 bases separated the two germline ends. Germline V gene data show CDR1 as SGHTA and CDR2 as FQGTGA.

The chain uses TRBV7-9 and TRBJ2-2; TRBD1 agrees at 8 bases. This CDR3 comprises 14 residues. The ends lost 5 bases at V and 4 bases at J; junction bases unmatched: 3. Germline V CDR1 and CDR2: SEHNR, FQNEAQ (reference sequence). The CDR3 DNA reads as TGTGCCAGCAGCGCTACAGGGGGCACCGGGGAGCTGTTTTTT. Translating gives CASSATGGTGELFF.